The 5 T cell receptor beta chains listed next were all sequenced from one sample in a study of blood T cell repertoires in COVID-19. Profiled with immunoSEQ multiplex PCR; TCRdb holds only in-frame clones, not every one. Of around 340,000 clones in the sample, about 86% are singletons; the top ten hold around 4%. Input material: PBMCs or T cells enriched from blood (not recorded which). Receptor source: a woman aged 40 to 55 with acute COVID-19.

The chain combines TRBV5-1 with TRBJ1-5; D is possibly TRBD1 (5 bases). Germline assignment: CDR1 SGHRS and CDR2 YFSETQ. V was shortened by 4 bases and J by 0 bases, with 11 bases between the two germline ends. This CDR3 has 15 amino acids. The CDR3 is CASSPTGDSNQPQHF. The CDR3 bases are TGCGCCAGCAGCCCAACGGGGGATAGCAATCAGCCCCAGCATTTT.

The CDR3 sequence: CASATLAGGTDTQYF. The CDR3 nucleotides read TGTGCCAGCGCCACACTAGCGGGAGGGACAGATACGCAGTATTTT. The chain combines TRBV18 with TRBJ2-3; 13 bases align to TRBD2. Germline CDR1 reads KGHSH; CDR2 reads LQKENI. Losses at the gene ends were 8 bases for V and 3 bases for J; bases not matched to a gene: 5. The CDR3 is 15 amino acids.

The chain uses TRBV7-9 and TRBJ2-7, with TRBD1 identical over 8 bases. Per germline, CDR1 SEHNR and CDR2 FQNEAQ (reference sequence). Losses at the gene ends were 2 bases for V and 3 bases for J; bases not matched to a gene: 9. CDR3 size: 16 residues. In nucleotides, the CDR3 is TGTGCCAGCAGCTTAACACTGACAGGGGCCGGCTACGAGCAGTACTTC. Translated, it gives CASSLTLTGAGYEQYF.

The chain couples TRBV3-1 (or the pseudogene TRBV3-2) to TRBJ1-4; D is unresolved. This CDR3 comprises 13 residues. The V gene's germline CDR1 is LGHDT and CDR2 YNNKEL (reference sequence). Between the trimmed V and J ends, which lost 1 base and 11 bases, there was a span of 11 bases. Written as DNA, the CDR3 is TGTGCCAGCAGCCAAGTAGAGGGAGGGAAACTGTTTTTT. Amino acid sequence: CASSQVEGGKLFF.

Details on this clone: The same CDR3 arises from other DNA sequences in this sample as well. The chain has TRBV28 and TRBJ1-5, with D uncertain. The CDR3 loop spans 12 amino acids. Germline CDR1 and CDR2: MDHEN and SYDVKM. The V gene lost 6 bases and the J gene lost 5 bases, with 8 bases spanning the gap. The CDR3 spells CASSLRYQPQHF. CDR3 DNA: TGTGCCAGCAGCCTGCGTTATCAGCCCCAGCATTTT.